The clone carrying this T cell receptor (beta chain) was counted between two and nine times. Indicated treatment: randomized to nivolumab then ipilimumab (arm A) or the reverse (arm B). PBMC sorting kept live CD3+CD8+ cells without CD19 or CD56. CDR3 length equals 16 residues. Germline V CDR1 and CDR2: SGHNT, YYREEE (reference sequence). V dropped 2 bases and J dropped 6; count of bases not matched to a gene: 9. This record belongs to a study of sequential checkpoint blockade in melanoma. Turning to the study itself: First-line arms were nivolumab then ipilimumab, or the reverse, randomized 1:1. Each arm's sequence ended with maintenance nivolumab.

Assay: immunoSEQ multiplex PCR; the TCRdb copy retains only in-frame clones and omits some. The data show around 10,000 clones, with more than 70% seen just once and roughly 13% held by the top ten. The chain joins TRBV5-4 to TRBJ2-1, with 9 bases lining up with TRBD2. The sequencing here drew on CD8+ T cells sorted from blood (inferred from file names), taken from a patient given nivolumab and ipilimumab in sequence. The receptor was isolated from a human donor with melanoma. CDR3 in DNA: TGTGCCAGCAGCTTCTTAGCGGGGGCCGGGACCAATGAGCAGTTCTTC. This codes for CASSFLAGAGTNEQFF. The full variable domain, its missing parts supplied by reference TRBV5-4 and TRBJ2-1, is ETGVTQSPTHLIKTRGQQVTLRCSSQSGHNTVSWYQQALGQGPQFIFQYYREEENGRGNFPPRFSGLQFPNYSSELNVNALELDDSALYLCASSFLAGAGTNEQFFGPGTRLTVL.